The source of this T cell receptor beta chain is a study of tumor-infiltrating lymphocytes in localized non-small cell lung cancer. Comment on this clone: Its antigen remains unidentified.

Findings of the study overall: No T-cell fraction difference was seen between IM1 and IM2 tumors.

Clones were sequenced by immunoSEQ multiplex PCR, and TCRdb holds only the in-frame ones, with some missing. This table has over 14,000 clones, roughly 76% appearing once. CDR1 and CDR2 from the germline V gene are MNHNS and SASEGT. The CDR3 runs 15 residues. The ends lost 2 bases at V and 5 bases at J; junction bases unmatched: 7. The sequence was obtained from a human donor with non-small cell lung cancer. Sequencing input: lung tumor tissue. V and J are TRBV6-1 and TRBJ1-2; 8 bases align to TRBD1. CDR3 sequence: CASSERETGGYGYTF. The CDR3 region has the DNA TGTGCCAGCAGTGAAAGAGAAACAGGGGGGTATGGCTACACCTTC.